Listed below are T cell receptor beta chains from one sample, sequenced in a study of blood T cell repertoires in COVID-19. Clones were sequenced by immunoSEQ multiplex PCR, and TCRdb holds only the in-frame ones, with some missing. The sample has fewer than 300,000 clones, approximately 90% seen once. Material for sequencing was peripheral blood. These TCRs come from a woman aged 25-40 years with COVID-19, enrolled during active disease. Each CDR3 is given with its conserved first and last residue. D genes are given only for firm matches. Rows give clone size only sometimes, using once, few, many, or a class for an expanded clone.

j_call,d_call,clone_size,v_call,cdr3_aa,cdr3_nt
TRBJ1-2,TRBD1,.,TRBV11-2,CASSSRPRQGNYGYTF,TGTGCCAGCAGCTCCCGCCCCCGACAGGGTAACTATGGCTACACCTTC
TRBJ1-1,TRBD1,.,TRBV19,CASKQGATEAFF,TGTGCCAGTAAACAGGGGGCCACTGAAGCTTTCTTT
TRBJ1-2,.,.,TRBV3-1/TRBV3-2,CASSQDFWGAEGYTF,TGTGCCAGCAGCCAAGATTTCTGGGGCGCCGAGGGCTACACCTTC
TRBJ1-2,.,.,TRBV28,CASSLFRQGGPYGYTF,TGTGCCAGCAGTTTATTTCGCCAGGGAGGTCCCTATGGCTACACCTTC
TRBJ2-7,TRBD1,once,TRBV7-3,CASSLGQGNSYEQYF,TGTGCCAGCAGTTTAGGACAGGGGAATTCCTACGAGCAGTACTTC
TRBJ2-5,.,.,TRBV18,CASSPSAGQETQYF,TGTGCCAGCTCACCAAGTGCAGGCCAAGAGACCCAGTACTTC
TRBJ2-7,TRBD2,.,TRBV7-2,CASSLALGGRASEQYF,TGTGCCAGCAGCTTAGCGCTCGGCGGGAGGGCCAGCGAGCAGTACTTC
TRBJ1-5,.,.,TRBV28,CASSPGTYQAQPQHF,TGTGCCAGCAGTCCCGGGACATATCAAGCGCAGCCCCAGCATTTT
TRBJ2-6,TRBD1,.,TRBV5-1,CASSGGTGNRANVLTF,TGCGCCAGCAGCGGCGGGACAGGGAATAGAGCCAACGTCCTGACTTTC
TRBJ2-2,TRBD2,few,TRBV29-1,CSVGTSGMNTGELFF,TGCAGCGTGGGGACTAGCGGGATGAACACCGGGGAGCTGTTTTTT
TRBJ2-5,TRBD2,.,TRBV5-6,CASSLGGRAHETQYF,TGTGCCAGCAGCTTGGGTGGGAGGGCCCATGAGACCCAGTACTTC
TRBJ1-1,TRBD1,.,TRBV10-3,CAISESGQGALGTEAFF,TGTGCCATCAGTGAGTCTGGACAGGGGGCTCTCGGCACTGAAGCTTTCTTT
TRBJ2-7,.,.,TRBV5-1,CASSLAGGRSSYEQYF,TGCGCCAGCAGCTTGGCCGGTGGCAGGTCCTCCTACGAGCAGTACTTC
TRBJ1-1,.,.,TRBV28,CASSFWGVNTEAFF,TGTGCCAGCAGTTTCTGGGGGGTTAACACTGAAGCTTTCTTT
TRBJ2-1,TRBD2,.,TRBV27,CASSLAGDYNEQFF,TGTGCCAGCAGTTTAGCGGGAGATTACAATGAGCAGTTCTTC
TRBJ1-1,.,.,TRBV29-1,CSVVSRGGFEAFF,TGCAGCGTTGTATCGAGAGGAGGGTTTGAAGCTTTCTTT
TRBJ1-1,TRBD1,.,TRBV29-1,CSVVVRGRYTEAFF,TGCAGCGTTGTGGTCAGGGGGAGGTACACTGAAGCTTTCTTT
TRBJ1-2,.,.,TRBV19,CASSEPPNYGYTF,TGTGCCAGTAGTGAGCCTCCCAACTATGGCTACACCTTC
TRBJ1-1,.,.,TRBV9,CASSAVNPNTEAFF,TGTGCCAGCAGCGCAGTTAATCCGAACACTGAAGCTTTCTTT
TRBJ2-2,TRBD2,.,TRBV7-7,CASSSSRLAGGTGELFF,TGTGCCAGCAGCTCCTCCCGACTAGCGGGAGGAACCGGGGAGCTGTTTTTT
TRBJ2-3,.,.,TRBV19,CASSFVTDTQYF,TGTGCCAGTAGTTTCGTCACAGATACGCAGTATTTT
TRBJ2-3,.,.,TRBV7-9,CASSRTSTDTQYF,TGTGCCAGCAGCAGGACTAGCACAGATACGCAGTATTTT
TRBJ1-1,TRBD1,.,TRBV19,CASSDRAHTEAFF,TGTGCCAGTTCGGACAGGGCCCACACTGAAGCTTTCTTT
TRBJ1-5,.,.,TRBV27,CASSLRKGGYQPQHF,TGTGCCAGCAGTTTAAGAAAGGGGGGGTATCAGCCCCAGCATTTT
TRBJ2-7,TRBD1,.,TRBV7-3,CASSSGTGFGEQYF,TGTGCCAGCAGCTCCGGGACAGGCTTTGGGGAGCAGTACTTC
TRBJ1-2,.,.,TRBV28,CASSLDFLSYGYTF,TGTGCCAGCAGTTTAGACTTTTTAAGCTATGGCTACACCTTC
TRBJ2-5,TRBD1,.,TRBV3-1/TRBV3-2,CASSQDRDRQETQYF,TGTGCCAGCAGCCAAGACCGGGACAGGCAAGAGACCCAGTACTTC
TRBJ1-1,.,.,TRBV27,CASSLSRSTEAFF,TGTGCCAGCAGTTTATCGCGGAGCACTGAAGCTTTCTTT
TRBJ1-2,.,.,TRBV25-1,CASSELQGGSYTF,TGTGCCAGCAGTGAATTGCAAGGGGGAAGCTACACCTTC
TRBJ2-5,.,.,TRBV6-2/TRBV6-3,CASSRTTQETQYF,TGTGCCAGCAGTCGGACAACTCAAGAGACCCAGTACTTC
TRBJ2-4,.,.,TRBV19,CASSRTEVAKNIQYF,TGTGCCAGTAGCAGGACAGAGGTAGCCAAAAACATTCAGTACTTC
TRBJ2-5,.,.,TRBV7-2,CASSLASTSRETQYF,TGTGCCAGCAGCCTAGCGTCAACCTCCAGGGAGACCCAGTACTTC
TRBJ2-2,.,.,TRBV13,CASSPVGALQEGELFF,TGTGCCAGCAGCCCCGTGGGGGCCCTTCAAGAGGGGGAGCTGTTTTTT
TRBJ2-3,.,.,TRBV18,CASSPEGADTQYF,TGTGCCAGCTCACCAGAGGGCGCAGATACGCAGTATTTT
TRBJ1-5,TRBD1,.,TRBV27,CASRFSGGGQPQHF,TGTGCCAGCAGATTTTCAGGGGGCGGTCAGCCCCAGCATTTT
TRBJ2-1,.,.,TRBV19,CASSSGHISLNEQFF,TGTGCCAGTAGTAGCGGACATATTTCCCTCAATGAGCAGTTCTTC
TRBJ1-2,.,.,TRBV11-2,CASSFSGVYGYTF,TGTGCCAGCAGCTTTAGCGGGGTGTATGGCTACACCTTC
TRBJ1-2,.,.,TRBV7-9,CASSLGGGDIYGYTF,TGTGCCAGCAGCTTAGGGGGAGGGGACATCTATGGCTACACCTTC
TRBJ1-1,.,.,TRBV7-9,CASNRGYEAFF,TGTGCCAGCAACCGCGGGTATGAAGCTTTCTTT
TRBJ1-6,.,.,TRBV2,CASTRTQNSPLHF,TGTGCCAGCACCAGGACACAAAATTCACCCCTCCACTTT
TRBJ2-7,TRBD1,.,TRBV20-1,CSASSGTGGVEQYF,TGCAGTGCTAGTTCAGGGACAGGGGGTGTCGAGCAGTACTTC
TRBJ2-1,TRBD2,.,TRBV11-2,CASSSGLAGDEQFF,TGTGCCAGCAGCTCCGGACTAGCGGGAGACGAGCAGTTCTTC
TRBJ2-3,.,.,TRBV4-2,CASSQDKSADSTDTQYF,TGTGCCAGCAGCCAAGATAAATCAGCGGATAGCACAGATACGCAGTATTTT